The 5 T cell receptor beta chains below come from one sample, sequenced in a study of T cell clones after liver transplantation. Using immunoSEQ multiplex PCR, the repertoire was profiled, and TCRdb retains in-frame clones only, with some absent. This table holds over 55,000 clones, approximately 70% found once. The material was CD4+ T cells from blood, obtained at the approximately 15-month timepoint. The receptors shown here come from a human patient who received a liver transplant. A subset of T cells may come from the graft donor.

This clone was found a few times. This rearrangement joins TRBV6-5 to TRBJ2-2; no firm D call. The ends were cut back, 2 bases at V and 1 base at J, with 11 bases in the middle. Germline V gene sequence: CDR1 MNHEY, CDR2 SVGAGI. The CDR3 loop spans 16 amino acids. The CDR3 DNA sequence: TGTGCCAGCAGTTACACACGTAGGATGAACACCGGGGAGCTGTTTTTT. As protein: CASSYTRRMNTGELFF.

The V call is TRBV4-3, the J call TRBJ2-3; no firm D call. The CDR3 is 14 amino acids. The germline V and J ends were trimmed by 0 bases and 4 bases, with 8 bases remaining between them. From germline, CDR1 is LGHNA and CDR2 YSLEER. The CDR3 reads CASSQDSFPDTQYF. In DNA, the CDR3 is TGCGCCAGCAGCCAAGATAGCTTCCCAGATACGCAGTATTTT.

The chain joins TRBV7-8 to TRBJ2-3, with D unclear. The CDR3 runs to 14 residues. Between the trimmed V and J ends, which lost 4 bases and 1 base, there was a span of 9 bases. Germline V gene sequence: CDR1 SGHVS, CDR2 FQNEAQ. The CDR3 region has the DNA TGTGCCAGCAGCTCCCCTAGGGGCACAGATACGCAGTATTTT. This codes for CASSSPRGTDTQYF.

This clone appeared once. The chain is built from TRBV5-4 and TRBJ2-1, with D possibly being TRBD2 (6 bases). This CDR3 has 15 residues. V lost 4 bases, J lost 5 bases, and 16 bases lay in between. Per germline, CDR1 SGHNT and CDR2 YYREEE (reference sequence). CDR3 sequence: CASSLTGTGDNEQFF. The CDR3 DNA follows: TGTGCCAGCAGCCTAACCGGGACTGGGGACAATGAGCAGTTCTTC. Full variable domain (rest looked up from reference TRBV5-4 and TRBJ2-1): ETGVTQSPTHLIKTRGQQVTLRCSSQSGHNTVSWYQQALGQGPQFIFQYYREEENGRGNFPPRFSGLQFPNYSSELNVNALELDDSALYLCASSLTGTGDNEQFFGPGTRLTVL.

The chain is built from TRBV4-2 and TRBJ2-1, with 10 bases lining up with TRBD2. With 4 bases clipped from V and 3 bases from J, the junction kept 6 bases outside the gene matches. The germline V gene has CDR1 LGHNA and CDR2 YNFKEQ. The CDR3 extends over 16 amino acids. The CDR3 sequence is CASSPSGGGNYNEQFF. The CDR3 nucleotides are TGTGCCAGCAGCCCCAGCGGGGGGGGGAACTACAATGAGCAGTTCTTC.